The TCR beta chain described here comes from a study of blood T cell repertoires in COVID-19. Study information: Researchers got acute and convalescent COVID-19 samples from the United States, Italy and Spain.

Generated by immunoSEQ multiplex PCR, the TCRdb table keeps only in-frame clones and is missing some. The table lists about 73,000 clones, around 82% of them singletons. The germline V and J ends were trimmed by 1 base and 0 bases, with 5 bases remaining between them. The CDR3 length is 13 residues. Per the germline V gene, CDR1 is GTSNPN and CDR2 is SVGIG (reference sequence). Sequenced sample: peripheral blood. The chain carries TRBV30 and TRBJ2-3, with D unclear. The sequence derives from a man aged 50 or older with active COVID-19. The CDR3 nucleotides read TGTGCCTGGAGTGCTCGTAGCACAGATACGCAGTATTTT. This gives the protein CAWSARSTDTQYF.